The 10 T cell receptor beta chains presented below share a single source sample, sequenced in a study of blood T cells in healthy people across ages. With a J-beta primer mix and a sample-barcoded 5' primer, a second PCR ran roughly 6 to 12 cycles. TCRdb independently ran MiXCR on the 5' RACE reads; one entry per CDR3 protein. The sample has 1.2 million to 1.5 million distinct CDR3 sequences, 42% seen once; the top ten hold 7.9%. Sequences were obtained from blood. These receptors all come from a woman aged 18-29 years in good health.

The CDR3: CSAALGRDTQYF. The CDR3 nucleotides read TGCAGTGCCGCATTGGGGAGGGATACGCAGTATTTT. V gene TRBV20-1 combines with J gene TRBJ2-3, with D possibly TRBD2 on 6 matching bases. CDR1 and CDR2 (germline): DFQATT, SNEGSKA (reference sequence). V lost 6 bases and J 6 bases, leaving 13 bases between the germline ends. The CDR3 totals 12 residues.

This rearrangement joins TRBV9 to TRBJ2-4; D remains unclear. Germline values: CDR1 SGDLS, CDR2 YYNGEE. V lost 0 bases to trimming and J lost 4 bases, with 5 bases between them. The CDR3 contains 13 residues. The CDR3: CASSVAPKNIQYF. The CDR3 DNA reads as TGTGCCAGCAGCGTAGCCCCTAAAAACATTCAGTACTTC. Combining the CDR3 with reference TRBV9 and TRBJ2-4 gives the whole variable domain DSGVTQTPKHLITATGQRVTLRCSPRSGDLSVYWYQQSLDQGLQFLIQYYNGEERAKGNILERFSAQQFPDLHSELNLSSLELGDSALYFCASSVAPKNIQYFGAGTRLSVL.

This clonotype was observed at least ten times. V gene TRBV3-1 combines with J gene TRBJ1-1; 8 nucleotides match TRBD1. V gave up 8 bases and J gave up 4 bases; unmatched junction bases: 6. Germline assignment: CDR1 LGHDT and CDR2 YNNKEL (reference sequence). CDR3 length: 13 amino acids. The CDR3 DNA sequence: TGTGCCAGCGGGGATACAGGGGGCACTGAAGCTTTCTTT. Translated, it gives CASGDTGGTEAFF.

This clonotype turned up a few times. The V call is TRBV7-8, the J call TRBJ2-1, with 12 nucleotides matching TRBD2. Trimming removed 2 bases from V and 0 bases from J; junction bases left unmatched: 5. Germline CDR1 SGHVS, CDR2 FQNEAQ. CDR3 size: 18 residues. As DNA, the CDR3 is TGTGCCAGCAGCTTACCTAGCGGGGGGGCGAACTCCTACAATGAGCAGTTCTTC. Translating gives CASSLPSGGANSYNEQFF. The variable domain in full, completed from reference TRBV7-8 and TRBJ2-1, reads GAGVSQSPRYKVAKRGQDVALRCDPISGHVSLFWYQQALGQGPEFLTYFQNEAQLDKSGLPSDRFFAERPEGSVSTLKIQRTQQEDSAVYLCASSLPSGGANSYNEQFFGPGTRLTVL.

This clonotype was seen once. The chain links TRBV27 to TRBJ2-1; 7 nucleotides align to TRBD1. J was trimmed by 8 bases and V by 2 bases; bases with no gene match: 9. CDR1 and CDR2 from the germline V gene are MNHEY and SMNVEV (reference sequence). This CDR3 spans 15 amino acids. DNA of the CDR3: TGTGCCAGCAGTTTAGCCGGGACAGTAGGTGATGAGCAGTTCTTC. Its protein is CASSLAGTVGDEQFF.

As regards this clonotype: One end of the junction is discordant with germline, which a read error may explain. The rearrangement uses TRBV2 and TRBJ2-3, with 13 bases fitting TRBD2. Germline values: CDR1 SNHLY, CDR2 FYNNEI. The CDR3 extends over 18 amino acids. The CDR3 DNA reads TGTGCCAGCAGTCCGACTAGCGGGAGGATCGCTTGGACAGAGACGCAGTATTTT. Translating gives CASSPTSGRIAWTETQYF.

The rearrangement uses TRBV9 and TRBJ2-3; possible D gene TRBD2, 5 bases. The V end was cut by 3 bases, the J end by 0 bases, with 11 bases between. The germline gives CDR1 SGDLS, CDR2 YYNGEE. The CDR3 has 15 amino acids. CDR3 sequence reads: CASSAREGSTDTQYF. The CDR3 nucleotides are TGTGCCAGCAGCGCTCGGGAAGGGAGCACAGATACGCAGTATTTT.

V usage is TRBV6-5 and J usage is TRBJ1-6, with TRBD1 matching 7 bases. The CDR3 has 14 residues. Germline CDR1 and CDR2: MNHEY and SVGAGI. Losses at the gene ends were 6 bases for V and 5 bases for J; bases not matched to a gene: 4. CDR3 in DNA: TGTGCCAGCAGCCAGGGGGGAGATAATTCACCCCTCCACTTT. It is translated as CASSQGGDNSPLHF.

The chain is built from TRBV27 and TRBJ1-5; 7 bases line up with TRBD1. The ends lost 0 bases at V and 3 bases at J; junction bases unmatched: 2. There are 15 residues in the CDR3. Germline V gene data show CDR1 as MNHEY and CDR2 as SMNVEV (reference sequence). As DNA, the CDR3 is TGTGCCAGCAGTTTATCGACAGGGCACAATCAGCCCCAGCATTTT. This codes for CASSLSTGHNQPQHF.

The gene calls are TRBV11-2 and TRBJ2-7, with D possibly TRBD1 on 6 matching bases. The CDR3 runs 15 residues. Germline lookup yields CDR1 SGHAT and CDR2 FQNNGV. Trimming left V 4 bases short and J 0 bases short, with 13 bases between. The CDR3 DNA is TGTGCCAGCAGCTCCCGGGACAAGAGCTCCTACGAGCAGTACTTC. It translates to CASSSRDKSSYEQYF.